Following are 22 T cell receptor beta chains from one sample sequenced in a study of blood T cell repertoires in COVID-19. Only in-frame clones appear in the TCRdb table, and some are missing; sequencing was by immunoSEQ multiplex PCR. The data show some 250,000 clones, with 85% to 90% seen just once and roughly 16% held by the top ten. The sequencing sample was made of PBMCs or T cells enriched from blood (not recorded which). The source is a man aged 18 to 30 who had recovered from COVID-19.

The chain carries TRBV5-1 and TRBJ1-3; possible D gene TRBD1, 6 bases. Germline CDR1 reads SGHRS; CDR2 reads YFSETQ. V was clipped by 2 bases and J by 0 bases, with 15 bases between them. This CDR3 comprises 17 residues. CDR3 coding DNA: TGCGCCAGCAGCTTCGGGACATCTTTTATCTCTGGAAACACCATATATTTT. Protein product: CASSFGTSFISGNTIYF.

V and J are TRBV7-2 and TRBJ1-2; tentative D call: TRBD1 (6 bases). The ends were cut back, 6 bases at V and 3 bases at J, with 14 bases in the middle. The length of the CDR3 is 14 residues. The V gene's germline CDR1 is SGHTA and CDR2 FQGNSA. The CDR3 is CASRRQGRDYGYTF. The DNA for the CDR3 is TGTGCCAGCAGAAGGCAGGGGAGGGACTATGGCTACACCTTC. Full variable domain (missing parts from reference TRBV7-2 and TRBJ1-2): GAGVSQSPSNKVTEKGKDVELRCDPISGHTALYWYRQSLGQGLEFLIYFQGNSAPDKSGLPSDRFSAERTGGSVSTLTIQRTQQEDSAVYLCASRRQGRDYGYTFGSGTRLTVV.

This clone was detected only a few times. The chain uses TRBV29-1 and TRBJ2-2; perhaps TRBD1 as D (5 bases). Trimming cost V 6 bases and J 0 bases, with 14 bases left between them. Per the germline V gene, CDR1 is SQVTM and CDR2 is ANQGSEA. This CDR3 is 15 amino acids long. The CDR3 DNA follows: TGCAGCGTCGCCGTAGGGGCGTCGAACACCGGGGAGCTGTTTTTT. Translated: CSVAVGASNTGELFF.

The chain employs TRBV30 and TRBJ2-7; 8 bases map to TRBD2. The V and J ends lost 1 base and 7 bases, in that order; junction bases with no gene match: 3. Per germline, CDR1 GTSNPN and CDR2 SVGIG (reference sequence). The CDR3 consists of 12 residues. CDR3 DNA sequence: TGTGCCTGGAGTGAGGTAGCGGGGGAGCAGTACTTC. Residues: CAWSEVAGEQYF. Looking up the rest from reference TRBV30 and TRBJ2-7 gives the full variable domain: SQTIHQWPATLVQPVGSPLSLECTVEGTSNPNLYWYRQAAGRGLQLLFYSVGIGQISSEVPQNLSASRPQDRQFILSSKKLLLSDSGFYLCAWSEVAGEQYFGPGTRLTVT.

CDR3 DNA: TGTGCCAGCAGCCCAGAGAGGGCTAGCAATGAGCAGTTCTTC. Protein: CASSPERASNEQFF. V is TRBV7-2 and J is TRBJ2-1; possibly TRBD2 for D (5 bases). The CDR3 runs 14 residues. Trimming pared 5 bases from V and 6 bases from J, leaving 14 bases between. Germline CDR1 and CDR2: SGHTA and FQGNSA.

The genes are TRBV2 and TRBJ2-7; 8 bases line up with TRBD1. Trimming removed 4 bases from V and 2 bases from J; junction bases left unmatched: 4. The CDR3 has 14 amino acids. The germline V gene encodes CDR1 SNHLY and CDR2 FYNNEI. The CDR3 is CASSGDRFTYEQYF. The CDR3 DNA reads TGTGCCAGCAGTGGGGACAGGTTCACCTACGAGCAGTACTTC.

CDR3 sequence reads: CASFGGYNEQFF. CDR3 sequence (DNA): TGTGCCAGTTTTGGGGGGTACAATGAGCAGTTCTTC. The V gene is TRBV19, the J gene TRBJ2-1, with D possibly matching TRBD2 (6 bases). The length of the CDR3 is 12 residues. Germline V gene lookup returns CDR1 LNHDA and CDR2 SQIVND (reference sequence). V shed 8 bases and J shed 4 bases, with 9 bases lying between them.

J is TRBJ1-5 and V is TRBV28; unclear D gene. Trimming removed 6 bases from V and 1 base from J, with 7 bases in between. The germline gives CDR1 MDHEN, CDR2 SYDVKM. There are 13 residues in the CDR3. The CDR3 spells CASSRLSNQPQHF. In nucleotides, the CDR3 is TGTGCCAGCAGCCGGTTGAGCAATCAGCCCCAGCATTTT.

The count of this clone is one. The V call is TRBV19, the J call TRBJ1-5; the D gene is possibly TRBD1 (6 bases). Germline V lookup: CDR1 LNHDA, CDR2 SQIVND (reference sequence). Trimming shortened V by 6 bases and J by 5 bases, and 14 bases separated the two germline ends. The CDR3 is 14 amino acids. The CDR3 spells CASSQQGFDQPQHF. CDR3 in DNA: TGTGCCAGTAGCCAACAGGGATTCGATCAGCCCCAGCATTTT.

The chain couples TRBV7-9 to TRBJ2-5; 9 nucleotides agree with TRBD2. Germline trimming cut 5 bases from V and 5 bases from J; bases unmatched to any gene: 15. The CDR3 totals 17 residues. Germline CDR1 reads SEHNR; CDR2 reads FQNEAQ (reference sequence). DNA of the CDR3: TGTGCCAGCAGCCCCGGCTCGGCGGGGGGGCCATGGGAGACCCAGTACTTC. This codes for CASSPGSAGGPWETQYF.

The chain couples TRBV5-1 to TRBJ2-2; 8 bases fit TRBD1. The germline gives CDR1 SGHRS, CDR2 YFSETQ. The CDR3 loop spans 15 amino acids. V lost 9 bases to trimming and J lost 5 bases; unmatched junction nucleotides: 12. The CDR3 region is CATTPRTGNTGELFF. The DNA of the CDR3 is TGCGCCACTACCCCTCGGACAGGGAATACCGGGGAGCTGTTTTTT.

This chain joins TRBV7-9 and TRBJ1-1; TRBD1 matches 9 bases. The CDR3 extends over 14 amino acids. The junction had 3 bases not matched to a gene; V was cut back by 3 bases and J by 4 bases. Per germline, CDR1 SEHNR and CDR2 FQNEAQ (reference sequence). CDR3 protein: CASSLSTGGTEAFF. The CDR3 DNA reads TGTGCCAGCAGCTTGTCGACAGGGGGCACTGAAGCTTTCTTT.

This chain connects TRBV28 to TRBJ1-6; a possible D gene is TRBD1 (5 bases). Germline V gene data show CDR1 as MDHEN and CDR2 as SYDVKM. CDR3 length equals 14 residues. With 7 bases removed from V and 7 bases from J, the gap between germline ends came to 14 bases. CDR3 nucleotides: TGTGCCAGCACTCAGGGTTTTAGCAATTCACCCCTCCACTTT. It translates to CASTQGFSNSPLHF.

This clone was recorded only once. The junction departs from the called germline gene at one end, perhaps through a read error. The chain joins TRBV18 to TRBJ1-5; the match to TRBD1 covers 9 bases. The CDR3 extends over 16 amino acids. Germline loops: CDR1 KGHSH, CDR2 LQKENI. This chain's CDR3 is CASSPRGTGIPQAQHF. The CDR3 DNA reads TGTGCCAGCTCACCTCGTGGGACAGGGATCCCTCAGGCCCAGCATTTT.

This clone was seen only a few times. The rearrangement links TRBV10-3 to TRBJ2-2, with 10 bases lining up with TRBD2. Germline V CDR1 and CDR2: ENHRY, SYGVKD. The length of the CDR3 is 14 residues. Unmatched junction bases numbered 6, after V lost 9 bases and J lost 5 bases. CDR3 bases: TGTGCCATTTCACTAGCGGGGTTAACCGGGGAGCTGTTTTTT. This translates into CAISLAGLTGELFF.

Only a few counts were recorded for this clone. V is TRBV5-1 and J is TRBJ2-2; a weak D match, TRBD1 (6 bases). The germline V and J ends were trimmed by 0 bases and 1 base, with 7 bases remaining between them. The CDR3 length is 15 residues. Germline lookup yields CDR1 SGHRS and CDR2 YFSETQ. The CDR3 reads CASSLETGNTGELFF. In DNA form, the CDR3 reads TGCGCCAGCAGCTTGGAGACAGGGAACACCGGGGAGCTGTTTTTT.

The CDR3 region is CASSESHQYF. CDR3 DNA: TGTGCCAGCAGTGAATCCCATCAGTATTTT. The V gene is TRBV25-1, the J gene TRBJ2-3; D remains ambiguous. CDR1 MGHDK and CDR2 SYGVNS come from the germline V gene. The CDR3 extends over 10 amino acids. V gave up 1 base and J gave up 12 bases, with 5 bases separating them.

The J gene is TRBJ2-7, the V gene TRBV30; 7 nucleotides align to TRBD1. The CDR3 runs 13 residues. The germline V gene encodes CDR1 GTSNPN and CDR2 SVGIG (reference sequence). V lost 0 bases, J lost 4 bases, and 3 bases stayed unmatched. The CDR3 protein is CAWSVQGTYEQYF. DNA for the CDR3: TGTGCCTGGAGTGTACAGGGGACGTACGAGCAGTACTTC.

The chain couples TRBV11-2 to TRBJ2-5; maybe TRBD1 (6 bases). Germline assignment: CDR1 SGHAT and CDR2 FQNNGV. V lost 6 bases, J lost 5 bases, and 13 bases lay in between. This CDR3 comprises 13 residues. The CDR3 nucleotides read TGTGCCAGCAGAAGACAGGTGCAGGAGACCCAGTACTTC. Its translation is CASRRQVQETQYF.

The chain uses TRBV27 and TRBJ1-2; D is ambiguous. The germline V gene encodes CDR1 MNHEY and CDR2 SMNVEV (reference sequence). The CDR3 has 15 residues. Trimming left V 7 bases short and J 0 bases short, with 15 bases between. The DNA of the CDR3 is TGTGCCAGCACCCCAGCGGCAGCTCCTAACTATGGCTACACCTTC. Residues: CASTPAAAPNYGYTF.

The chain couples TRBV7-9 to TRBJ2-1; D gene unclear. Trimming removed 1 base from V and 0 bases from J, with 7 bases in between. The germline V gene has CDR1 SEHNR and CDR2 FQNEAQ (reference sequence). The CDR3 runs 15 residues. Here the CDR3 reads CASSLGPGSYNEQFF. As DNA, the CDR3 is TGTGCCAGCAGCTTAGGCCCAGGCTCCTACAATGAGCAGTTCTTC.

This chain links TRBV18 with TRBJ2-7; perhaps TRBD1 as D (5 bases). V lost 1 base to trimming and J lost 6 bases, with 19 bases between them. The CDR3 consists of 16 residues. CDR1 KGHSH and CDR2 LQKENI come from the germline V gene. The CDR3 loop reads CASSPRLDSSKAEQYF. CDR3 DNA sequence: TGTGCCAGCTCACCACGTCTTGACAGTAGCAAGGCCGAGCAGTACTTC.